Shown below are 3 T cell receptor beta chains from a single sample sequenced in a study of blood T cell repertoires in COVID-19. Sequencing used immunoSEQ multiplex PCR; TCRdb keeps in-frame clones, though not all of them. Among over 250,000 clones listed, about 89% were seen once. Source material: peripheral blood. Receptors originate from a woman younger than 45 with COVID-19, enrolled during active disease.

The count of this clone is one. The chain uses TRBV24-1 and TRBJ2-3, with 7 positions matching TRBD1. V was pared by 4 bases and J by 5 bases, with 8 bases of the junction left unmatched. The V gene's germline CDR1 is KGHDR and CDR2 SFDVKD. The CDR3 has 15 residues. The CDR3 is CATSDLRQGQDTQYF. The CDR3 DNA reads TGTGCCACCAGTGACCTCCGACAGGGACAAGATACGCAGTATTTT.

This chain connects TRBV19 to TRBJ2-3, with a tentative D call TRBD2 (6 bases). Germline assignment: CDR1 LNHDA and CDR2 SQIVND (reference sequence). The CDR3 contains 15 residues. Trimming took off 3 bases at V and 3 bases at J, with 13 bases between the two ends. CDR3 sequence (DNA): TGTGCCAGTAGTATGGAGATAGCGGTAACAGATACGCAGTATTTT. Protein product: CASSMEIAVTDTQYF.

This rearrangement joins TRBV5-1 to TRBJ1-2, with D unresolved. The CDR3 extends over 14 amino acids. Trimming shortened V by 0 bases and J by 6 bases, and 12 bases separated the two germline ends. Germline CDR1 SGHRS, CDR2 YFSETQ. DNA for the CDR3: TGCGCCAGCAGCTTGGAGACCGGGGTTGATGGCTACACCTTC. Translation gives CASSLETGVDGYTF.